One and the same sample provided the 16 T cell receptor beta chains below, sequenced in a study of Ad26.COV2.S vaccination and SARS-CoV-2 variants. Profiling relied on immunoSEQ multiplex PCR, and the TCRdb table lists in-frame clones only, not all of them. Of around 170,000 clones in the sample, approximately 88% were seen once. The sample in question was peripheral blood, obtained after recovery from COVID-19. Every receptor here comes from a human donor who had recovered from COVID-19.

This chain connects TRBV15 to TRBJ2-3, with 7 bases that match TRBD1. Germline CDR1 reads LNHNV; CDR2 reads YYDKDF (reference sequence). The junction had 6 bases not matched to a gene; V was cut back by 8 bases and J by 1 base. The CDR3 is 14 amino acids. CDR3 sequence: CATAGTEGTDTQYF. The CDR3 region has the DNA TGTGCCACCGCCGGGACAGAAGGCACAGATACGCAGTATTTT.

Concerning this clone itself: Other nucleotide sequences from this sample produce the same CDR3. The CDR3 DNA follows: TGTGCCAGCAGCCCAGGGAGGAACACTGAAGCTTTCTTT. Protein product: CASSPGRNTEAFF. The gene calls are TRBV7-3 and TRBJ1-1; D might be TRBD1 (5 bases). Trimming left V 5 bases short and J 1 base short, with 8 bases between. The CDR3 contains 13 residues. CDR1 SGHTA and CDR2 FQGTGA come from the germline V gene.

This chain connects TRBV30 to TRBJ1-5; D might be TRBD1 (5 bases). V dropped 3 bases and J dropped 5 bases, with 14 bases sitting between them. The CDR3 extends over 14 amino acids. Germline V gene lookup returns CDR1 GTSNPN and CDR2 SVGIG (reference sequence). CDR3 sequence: CAWSGHIRDQPQHF. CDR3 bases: TGTGCCTGGAGCGGACATATTAGAGATCAGCCCCAGCATTTT.

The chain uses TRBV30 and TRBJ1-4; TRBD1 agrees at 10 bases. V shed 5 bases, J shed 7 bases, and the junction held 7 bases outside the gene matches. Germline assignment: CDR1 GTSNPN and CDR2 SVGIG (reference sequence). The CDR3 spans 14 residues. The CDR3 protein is CAWDRTGGTEKLFF. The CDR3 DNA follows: TGTGCCTGGGACCGGACAGGGGGTACTGAAAAACTGTTTTTT.

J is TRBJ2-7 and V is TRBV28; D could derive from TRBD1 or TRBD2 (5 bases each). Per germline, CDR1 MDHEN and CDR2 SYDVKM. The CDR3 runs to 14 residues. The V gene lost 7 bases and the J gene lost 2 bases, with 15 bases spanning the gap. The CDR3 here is CASNPWGTAYEQYF. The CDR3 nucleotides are TGTGCCAGCAACCCGTGGGGGACGGCCTACGAGCAGTACTTC.

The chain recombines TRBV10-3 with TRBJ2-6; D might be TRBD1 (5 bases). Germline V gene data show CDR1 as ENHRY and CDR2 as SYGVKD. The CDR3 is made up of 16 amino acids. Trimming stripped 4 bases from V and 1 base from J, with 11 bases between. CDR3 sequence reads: CAISAGRGSGANVLTF. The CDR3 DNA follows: TGTGCCATCAGTGCAGGAAGGGGTTCTGGGGCCAACGTCCTGACTTTC.

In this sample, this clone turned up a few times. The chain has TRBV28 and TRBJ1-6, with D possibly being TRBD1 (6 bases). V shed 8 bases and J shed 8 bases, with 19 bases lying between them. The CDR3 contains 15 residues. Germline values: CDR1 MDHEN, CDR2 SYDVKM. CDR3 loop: CASETQGLVDSPLHF. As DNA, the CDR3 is TGTGCCAGCGAAACCCAGGGGCTAGTGGATTCACCCCTCCACTTT.

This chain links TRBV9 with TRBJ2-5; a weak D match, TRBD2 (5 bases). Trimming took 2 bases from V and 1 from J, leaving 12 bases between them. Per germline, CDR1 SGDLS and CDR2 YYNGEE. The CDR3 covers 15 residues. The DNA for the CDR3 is TGTGCCAGCAGCGTTTCTCCCGGGGTCCAAGAGACCCAGTACTTC. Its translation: CASSVSPGVQETQYF.

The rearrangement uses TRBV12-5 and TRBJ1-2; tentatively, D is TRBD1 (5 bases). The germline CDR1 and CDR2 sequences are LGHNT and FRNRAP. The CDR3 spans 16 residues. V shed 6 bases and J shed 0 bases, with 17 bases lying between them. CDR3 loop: CASGPGPVTSNYGYTF. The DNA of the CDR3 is TGTGCTAGTGGCCCGGGACCGGTTACTTCTAACTATGGCTACACCTTC.

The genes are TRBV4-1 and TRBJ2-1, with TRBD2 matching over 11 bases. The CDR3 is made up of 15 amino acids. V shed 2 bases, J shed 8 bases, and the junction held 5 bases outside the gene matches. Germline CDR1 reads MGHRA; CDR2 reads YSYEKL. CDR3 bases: TGCGCCAGCAGCCAACTAGCGGGGGGCTTACATGAGCAGTTCTTC. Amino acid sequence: CASSQLAGGLHEQFF.

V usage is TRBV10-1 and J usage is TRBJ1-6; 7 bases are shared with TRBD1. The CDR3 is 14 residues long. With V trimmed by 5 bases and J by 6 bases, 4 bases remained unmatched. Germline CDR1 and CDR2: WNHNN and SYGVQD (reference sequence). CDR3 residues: CASSPGQLNSPLHF. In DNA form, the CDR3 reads TGCGCCAGCAGTCCGGGACAGCTTAATTCACCCCTCCACTTT.

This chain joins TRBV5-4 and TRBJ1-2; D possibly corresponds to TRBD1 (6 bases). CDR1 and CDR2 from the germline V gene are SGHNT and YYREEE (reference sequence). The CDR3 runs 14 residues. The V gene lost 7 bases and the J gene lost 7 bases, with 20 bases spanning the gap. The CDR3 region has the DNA TGTGCCAGCGCCTTGGGCGGGGGGCATCGTGGCTACACCTTC. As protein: CASALGGGHRGYTF.

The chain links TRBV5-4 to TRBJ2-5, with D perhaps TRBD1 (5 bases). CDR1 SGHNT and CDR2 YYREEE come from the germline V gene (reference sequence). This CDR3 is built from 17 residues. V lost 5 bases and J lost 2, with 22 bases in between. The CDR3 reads CASSPSPRQLLQETQYF. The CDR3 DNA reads TGTGCCAGCAGTCCTAGTCCCAGACAGTTACTTCAAGAGACCCAGTACTTC. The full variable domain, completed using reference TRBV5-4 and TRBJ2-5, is ETGVTQSPTHLIKTRGQQVTLRCSSQSGHNTVSWYQQALGQGPQFIFQYYREEENGRGNFPPRFSGLQFPNYSSELNVNALELDDSALYLCASSPSPRQLLQETQYFGPGTRLLVL.

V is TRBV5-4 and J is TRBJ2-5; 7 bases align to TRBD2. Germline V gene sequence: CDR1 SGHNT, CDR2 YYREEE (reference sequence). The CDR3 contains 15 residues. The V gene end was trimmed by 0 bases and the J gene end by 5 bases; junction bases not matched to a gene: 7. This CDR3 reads CASSLEASGAETQYF. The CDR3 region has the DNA TGTGCCAGCAGCTTGGAAGCTAGCGGAGCGGAGACCCAGTACTTC. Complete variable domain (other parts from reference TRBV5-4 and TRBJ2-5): ETGVTQSPTHLIKTRGQQVTLRCSSQSGHNTVSWYQQALGQGPQFIFQYYREEENGRGNFPPRFSGLQFPNYSSELNVNALELDDSALYLCASSLEASGAETQYFGPGTRLLVL.

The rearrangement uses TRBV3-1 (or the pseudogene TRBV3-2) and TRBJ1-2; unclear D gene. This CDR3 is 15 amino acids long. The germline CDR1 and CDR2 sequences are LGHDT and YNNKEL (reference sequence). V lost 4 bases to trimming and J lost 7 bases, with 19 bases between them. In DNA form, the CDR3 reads TGTGCCAGCAGCCTCAGCGAACGGGAGATGGCTGGCTACACCTTC. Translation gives CASSLSEREMAGYTF.

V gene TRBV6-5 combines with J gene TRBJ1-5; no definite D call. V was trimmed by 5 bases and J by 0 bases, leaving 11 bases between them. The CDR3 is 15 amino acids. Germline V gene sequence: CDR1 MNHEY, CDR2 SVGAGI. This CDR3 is CASSPPGNSNQPQHF. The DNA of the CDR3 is TGTGCCAGCAGTCCCCCGGGAAATAGCAATCAGCCCCAGCATTTT.